This TCR beta chain originates from a study of cytomegalovirus exposure and HLA in healthy donors. The repertoire was sequenced with immunoSEQ multiplex PCR; TCRdb's copy has only in-frame clones and lacks some. This sample has 100,000 or so clones; around 84% occur once, and the top ten carry 20% to 25%. V lost 7 bases, J lost 6 bases, and 21 bases lay in between. This CDR3 is built from 15 residues. CDR1 PRHDT and CDR2 FYEKMQ come from the germline V gene (reference sequence). The sample consisted of PBMCs. The V and J genes are TRBV13 and TRBJ1-1; possibly TRBD1 for D (6 bases). The TCR originated in a man aged 18 to 29 in good health and CMV-seropositive. CDR3 sequence: CASTSRVGGRAEAFF. The DNA of the CDR3 is TGTGCCAGCACATCTAGGGTAGGGGGGAGGGCTGAAGCTTTCTTT. Full variable domain (rest looked up from reference TRBV13 and TRBJ1-1): AAGVIQSPRHLIKEKRETATLKCYPIPRHDTVYWYQQGPGQDPQFLISFYEKMQSDKGSIPDRFSAQQFSDYHSELNMSSLELGDSALYFCASTSRVGGRAEAFFGQGTRLTVV.